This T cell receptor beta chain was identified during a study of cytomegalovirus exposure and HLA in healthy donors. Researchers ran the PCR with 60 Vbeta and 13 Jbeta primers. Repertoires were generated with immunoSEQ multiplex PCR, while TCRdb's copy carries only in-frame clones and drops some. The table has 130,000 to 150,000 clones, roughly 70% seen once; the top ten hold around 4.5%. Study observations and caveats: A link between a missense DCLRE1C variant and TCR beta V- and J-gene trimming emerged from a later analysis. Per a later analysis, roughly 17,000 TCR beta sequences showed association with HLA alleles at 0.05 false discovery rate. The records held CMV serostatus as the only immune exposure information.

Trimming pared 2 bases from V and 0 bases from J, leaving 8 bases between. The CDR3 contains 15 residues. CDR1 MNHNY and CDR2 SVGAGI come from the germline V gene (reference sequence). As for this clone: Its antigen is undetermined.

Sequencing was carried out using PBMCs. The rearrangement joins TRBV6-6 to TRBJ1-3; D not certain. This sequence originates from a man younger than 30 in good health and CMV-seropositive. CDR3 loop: CASSYPPSSGNTIYF. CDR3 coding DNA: TGTGCCAGCAGTTACCCGCCGAGCTCTGGAAACACCATATATTTT.